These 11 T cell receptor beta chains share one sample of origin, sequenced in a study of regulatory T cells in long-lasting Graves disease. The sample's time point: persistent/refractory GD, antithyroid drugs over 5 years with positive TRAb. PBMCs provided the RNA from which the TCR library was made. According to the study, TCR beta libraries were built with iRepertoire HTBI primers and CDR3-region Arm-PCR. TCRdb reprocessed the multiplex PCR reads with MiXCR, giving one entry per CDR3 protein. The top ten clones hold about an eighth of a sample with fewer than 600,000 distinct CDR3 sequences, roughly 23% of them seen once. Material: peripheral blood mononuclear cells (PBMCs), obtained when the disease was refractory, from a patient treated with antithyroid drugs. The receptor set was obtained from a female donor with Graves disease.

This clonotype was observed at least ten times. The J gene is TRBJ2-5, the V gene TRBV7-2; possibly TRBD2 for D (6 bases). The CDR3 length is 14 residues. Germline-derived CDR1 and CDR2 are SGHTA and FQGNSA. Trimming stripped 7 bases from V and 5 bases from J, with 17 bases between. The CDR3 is CASTLGGKYETQYF. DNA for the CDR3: TGTGCCAGCACCCTCGGCGGGAAGTACGAGACCCAGTACTTC. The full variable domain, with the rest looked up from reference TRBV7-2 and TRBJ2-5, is GAGVSQSPSNKVTEKGKDVELRCDPISGHTALYWYRQSLGQGLEFLIYFQGNSAPDKSGLPSDRFSAERTGGSVSTLTIQRTQQEDSAVYLCASTLGGKYETQYFGPGTRLLVL.

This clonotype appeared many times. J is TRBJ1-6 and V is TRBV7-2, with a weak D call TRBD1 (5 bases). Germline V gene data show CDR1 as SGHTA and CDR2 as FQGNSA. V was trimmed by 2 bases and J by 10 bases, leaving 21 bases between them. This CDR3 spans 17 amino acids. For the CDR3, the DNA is TGTGCCAGCAGCTTATTTGACCCCGGGGCAGGGTGGTCACCCCTCCACTTT. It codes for CASSLFDPGAGWSPLHF. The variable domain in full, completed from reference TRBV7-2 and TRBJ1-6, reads GAGVSQSPSNKVTEKGKDVELRCDPISGHTALYWYRQSLGQGLEFLIYFQGNSAPDKSGLPSDRFSAERTGGSVSTLTIQRTQQEDSAVYLCASSLFDPGAGWSPLHFGNGTRLTVT.

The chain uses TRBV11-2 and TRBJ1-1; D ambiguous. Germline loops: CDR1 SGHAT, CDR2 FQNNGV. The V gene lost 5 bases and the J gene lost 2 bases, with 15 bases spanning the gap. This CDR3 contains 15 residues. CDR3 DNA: TGTGCCAGCAGCACTAGTGGCCTAATCAACACTGAAGCTTTCTTT. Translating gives CASSTSGLINTEAFF.

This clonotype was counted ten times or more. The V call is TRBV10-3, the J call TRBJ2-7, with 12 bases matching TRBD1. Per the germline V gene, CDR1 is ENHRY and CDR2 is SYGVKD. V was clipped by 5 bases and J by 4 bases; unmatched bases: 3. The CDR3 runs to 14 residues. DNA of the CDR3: TGTGCCATCAGTCCGGGACAGGGGGCGTACGAGCAGTACTTC. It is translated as CAISPGQGAYEQYF.

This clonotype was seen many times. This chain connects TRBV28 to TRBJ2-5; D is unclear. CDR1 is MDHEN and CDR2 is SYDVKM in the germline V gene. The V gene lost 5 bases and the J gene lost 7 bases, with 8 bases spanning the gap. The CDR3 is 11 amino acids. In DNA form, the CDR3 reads TGTGCCAGCAGTCTCTACGGGACCCAGTACTTC. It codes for CASSLYGTQYF.

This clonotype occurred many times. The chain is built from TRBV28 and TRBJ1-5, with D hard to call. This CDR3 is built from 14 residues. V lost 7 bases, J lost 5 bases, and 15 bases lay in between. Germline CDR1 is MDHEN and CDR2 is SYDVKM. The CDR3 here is CASKSGSNHQPQHF. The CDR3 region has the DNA TGTGCCAGCAAGTCGGGCAGTAACCATCAGCCCCAGCATTTT.

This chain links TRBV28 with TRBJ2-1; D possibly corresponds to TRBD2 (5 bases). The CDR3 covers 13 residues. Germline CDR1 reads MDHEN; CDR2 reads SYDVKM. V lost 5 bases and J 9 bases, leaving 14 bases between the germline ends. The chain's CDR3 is CASSLQLSGEQFF. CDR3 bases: TGTGCCAGCAGTCTGCAATTGAGCGGTGAGCAGTTCTTC.

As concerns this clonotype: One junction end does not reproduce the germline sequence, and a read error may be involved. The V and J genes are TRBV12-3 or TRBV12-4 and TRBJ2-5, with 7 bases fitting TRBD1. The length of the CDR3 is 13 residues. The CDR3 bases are TGTGCCAGCAGGGGACAGCCCCAAGAGGCCCAGTACTTC. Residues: CASRGQPQEAQYF.

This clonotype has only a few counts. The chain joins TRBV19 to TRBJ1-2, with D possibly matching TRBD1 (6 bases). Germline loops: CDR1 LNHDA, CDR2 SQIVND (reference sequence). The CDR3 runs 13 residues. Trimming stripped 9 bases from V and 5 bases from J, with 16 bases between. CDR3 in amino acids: CASQSGAGYGYTF. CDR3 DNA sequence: TGTGCCAGCCAATCGGGGGCCGGGTATGGCTACACCTTC.

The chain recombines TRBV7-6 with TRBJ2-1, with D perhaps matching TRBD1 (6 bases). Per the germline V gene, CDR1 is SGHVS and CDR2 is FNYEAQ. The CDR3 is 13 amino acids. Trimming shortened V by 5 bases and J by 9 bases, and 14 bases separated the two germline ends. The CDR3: CASSRGTEPEQFF. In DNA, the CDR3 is TGTGCCAGCAGCAGGGGGACCGAACCTGAGCAGTTCTTC. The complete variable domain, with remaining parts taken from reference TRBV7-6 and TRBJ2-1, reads GAGVSQSPRYKVTKRGQDVALRCDPISGHVSLYWYRQALGQGPEFLTYFNYEAQQDKSGLPNDRFSAERPEGSISTLTIQRTEQRDSAMYRCASSRGTEPEQFFGPGTRLTVL.

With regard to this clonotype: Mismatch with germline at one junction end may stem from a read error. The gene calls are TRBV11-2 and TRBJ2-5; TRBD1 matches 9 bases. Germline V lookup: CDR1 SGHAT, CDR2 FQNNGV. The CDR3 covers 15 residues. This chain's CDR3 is CASSNLQGARETQYF. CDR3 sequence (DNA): TGCGCCAGCAGCAACTTACAGGGGGCTCGGGAGACCCAGTACTTC. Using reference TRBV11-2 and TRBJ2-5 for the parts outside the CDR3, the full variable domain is EAGVAQSPRYKIIEKRQSVAFWCNPISGHATLYWYQQILGQGPKLLIQFQNNGVVDDSQLPKDRFSAERLKGVDSTLKIQPAKLEDSAVYLCASSNLQGARETQYFGPGTRLLVL.